This T cell receptor beta chain appears in the sequencing data of a study of low-dose radiotherapy and immunotherapy resistance in tumors. The germline gives CDR1 MNHNS, CDR2 SASEGT. This CDR3 is built from 16 residues. After removal of 5 bases from V and 6 bases from J, the junction contained 11 bases not matched to a gene. With TRAV- and TRBV-specific primers, first-strand cDNA was made, covering the alpha and beta chains. A roughly 22-cycle PCR with a constant-region primer and V-primer adapter amplified TCRs. TCRdb independently ran MiXCR on the reads; one entry per CDR3 protein. The sample records several thousand distinct CDR3 sequences, about 71% being singletons.

The chain recombines TRBV6-1 with TRBJ2-1, with 9 bases aligning to TRBD2. This clonotype originated in a human donor with advanced metastatic prostate, ovarian, gallbladder or colorectal cancer (not recorded which). This table probably holds off-target reads from a library built for another chain. The CDR3 coding sequence is TGTGCCAGCAGTTACGGAATGACTAGCGGAGCCAATGAGCAGTTCTTC. This gives the protein CASSYGMTSGANEQFF.